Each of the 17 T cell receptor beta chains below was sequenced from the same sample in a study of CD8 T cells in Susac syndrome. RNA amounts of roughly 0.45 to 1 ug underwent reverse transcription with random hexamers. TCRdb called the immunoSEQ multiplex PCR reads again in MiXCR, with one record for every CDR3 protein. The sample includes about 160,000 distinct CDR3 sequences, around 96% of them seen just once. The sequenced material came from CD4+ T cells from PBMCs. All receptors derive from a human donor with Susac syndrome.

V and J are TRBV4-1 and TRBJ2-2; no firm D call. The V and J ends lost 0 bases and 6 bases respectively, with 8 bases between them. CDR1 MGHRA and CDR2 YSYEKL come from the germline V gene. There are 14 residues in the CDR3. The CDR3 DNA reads TGCGCCAGCAGCCAAGAGTCTGGGGCCGGGGAGCTGTTTTTT. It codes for CASSQESGAGELFF.

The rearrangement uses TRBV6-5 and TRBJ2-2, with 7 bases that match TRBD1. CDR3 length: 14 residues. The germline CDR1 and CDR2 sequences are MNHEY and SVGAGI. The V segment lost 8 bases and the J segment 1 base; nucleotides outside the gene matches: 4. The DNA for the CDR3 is TGTGCCAGCTCAACAGGGGTGAACACCGGGGAGCTGTTTTTT. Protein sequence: CASSTGVNTGELFF.

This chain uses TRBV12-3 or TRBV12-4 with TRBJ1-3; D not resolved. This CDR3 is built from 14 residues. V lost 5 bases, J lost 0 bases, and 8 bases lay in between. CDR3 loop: CASSPRGSGNTIYF. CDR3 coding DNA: TGTGCCAGCAGTCCCCGGGGCTCTGGAAACACCATATATTTT.

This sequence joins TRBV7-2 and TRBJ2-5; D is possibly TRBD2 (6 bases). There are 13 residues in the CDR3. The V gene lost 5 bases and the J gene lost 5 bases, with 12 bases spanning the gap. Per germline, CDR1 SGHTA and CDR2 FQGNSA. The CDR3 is CASSPPGRETQYF. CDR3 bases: TGTGCCAGCAGCCCCCCAGGGAGGGAGACCCAGTACTTC.

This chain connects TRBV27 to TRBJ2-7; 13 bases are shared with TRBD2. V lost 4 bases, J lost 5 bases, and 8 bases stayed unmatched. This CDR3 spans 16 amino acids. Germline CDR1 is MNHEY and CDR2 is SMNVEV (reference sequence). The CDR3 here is CASSSAGTSGTHEQYF. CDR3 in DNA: TGTGCCAGCAGTTCGGCCGGGACTAGCGGGACACACGAGCAGTACTTC.

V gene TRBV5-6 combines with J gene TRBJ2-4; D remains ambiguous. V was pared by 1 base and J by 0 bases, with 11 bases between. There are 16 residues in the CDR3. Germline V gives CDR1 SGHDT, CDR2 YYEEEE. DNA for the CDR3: TGTGCCAGCAGCTTGTTTGGGGATCTAGCCAAAAACATTCAGTACTTC. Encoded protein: CASSLFGDLAKNIQYF.

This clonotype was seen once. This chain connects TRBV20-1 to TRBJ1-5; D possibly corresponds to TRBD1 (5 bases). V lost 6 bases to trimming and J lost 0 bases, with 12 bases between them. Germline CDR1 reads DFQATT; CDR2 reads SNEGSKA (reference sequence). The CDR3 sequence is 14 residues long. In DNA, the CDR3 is TGCAGTGCGAGGACATCTTATAGCAATCAGCCCCAGCATTTT. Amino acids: CSARTSYSNQPQHF.

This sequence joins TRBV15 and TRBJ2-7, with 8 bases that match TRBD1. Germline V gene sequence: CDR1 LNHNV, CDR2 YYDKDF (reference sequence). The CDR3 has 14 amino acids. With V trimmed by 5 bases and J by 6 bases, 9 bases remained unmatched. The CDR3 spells CATSGPDRESEQYV. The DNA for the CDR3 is TGTGCCACCAGCGGACCGGACAGGGAAAGCGAGCAGTACGTC.

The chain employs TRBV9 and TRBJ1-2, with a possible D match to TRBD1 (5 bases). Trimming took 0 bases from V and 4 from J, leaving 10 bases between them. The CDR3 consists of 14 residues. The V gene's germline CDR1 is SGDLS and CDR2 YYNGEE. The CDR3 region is CASSVDEGVYGYTF. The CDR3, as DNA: TGTGCCAGCAGCGTAGATGAAGGGGTCTATGGCTACACCTTC.

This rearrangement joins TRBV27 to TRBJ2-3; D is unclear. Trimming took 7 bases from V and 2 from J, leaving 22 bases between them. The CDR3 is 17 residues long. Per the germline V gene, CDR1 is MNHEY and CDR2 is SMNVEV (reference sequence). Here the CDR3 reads CASMSIQRSSITDTQYF. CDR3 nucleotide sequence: TGTGCCAGCATGAGTATCCAGAGGTCTTCGATCACAGATACGCAGTATTTT.

The CDR3: CASSRSGVIGELFF. The DNA of the CDR3 is TGTGCCAGCAGTCGTAGCGGGGTCATCGGGGAGCTGTTTTTT. The genes are TRBV9 and TRBJ2-2; the match to TRBD2 covers 8 bases. V shed 5 bases, J shed 7 bases, and the junction held 7 bases outside the gene matches. CDR1 and CDR2 (germline): SGDLS, YYNGEE. The length of the CDR3 is 14 residues.

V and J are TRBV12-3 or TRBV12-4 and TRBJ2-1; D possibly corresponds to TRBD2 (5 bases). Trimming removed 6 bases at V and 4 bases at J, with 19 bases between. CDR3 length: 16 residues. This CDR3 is CASSAGRTWVYNEQFF. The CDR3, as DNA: TGTGCCAGCAGCGCTGGGCGGACTTGGGTTTACAATGAGCAGTTCTTC.

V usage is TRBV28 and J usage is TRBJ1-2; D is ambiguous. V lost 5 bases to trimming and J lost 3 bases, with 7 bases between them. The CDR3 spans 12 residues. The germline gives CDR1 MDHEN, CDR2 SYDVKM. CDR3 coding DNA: TGTGCCAGCAGTGCGACGGACTATGGCTACACCTTC. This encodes CASSATDYGYTF.

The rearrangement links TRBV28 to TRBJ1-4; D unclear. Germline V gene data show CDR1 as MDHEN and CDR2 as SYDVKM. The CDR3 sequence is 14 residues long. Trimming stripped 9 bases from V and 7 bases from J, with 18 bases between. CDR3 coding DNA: TGTGCCAGGCCTTGGAGAGGTCGGTGTGAAAAACTGTTTTTT. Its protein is CARPWRGRCEKLFF.

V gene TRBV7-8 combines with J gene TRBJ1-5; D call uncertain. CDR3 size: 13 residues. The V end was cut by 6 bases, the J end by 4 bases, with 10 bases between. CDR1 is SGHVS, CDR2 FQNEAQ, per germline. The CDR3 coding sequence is TGTGCCAGCAGTCGGACGGAGAATCAGCCCCAGCATTTT. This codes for CASSRTENQPQHF.

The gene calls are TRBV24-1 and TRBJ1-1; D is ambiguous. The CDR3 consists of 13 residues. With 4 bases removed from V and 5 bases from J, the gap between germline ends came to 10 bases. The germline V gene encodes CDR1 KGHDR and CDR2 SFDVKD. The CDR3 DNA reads TGTGCCACCAGTGACCGGGAGGGTACTGAAGCTTTCTTT. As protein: CATSDREGTEAFF.

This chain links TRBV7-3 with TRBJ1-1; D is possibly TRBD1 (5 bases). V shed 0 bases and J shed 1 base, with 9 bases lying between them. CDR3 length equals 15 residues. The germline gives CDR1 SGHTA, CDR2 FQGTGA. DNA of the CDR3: TGTGCCAGCAGCTTAACGGGACCCACGAACACTGAAGCTTTCTTT. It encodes CASSLTGPTNTEAFF.